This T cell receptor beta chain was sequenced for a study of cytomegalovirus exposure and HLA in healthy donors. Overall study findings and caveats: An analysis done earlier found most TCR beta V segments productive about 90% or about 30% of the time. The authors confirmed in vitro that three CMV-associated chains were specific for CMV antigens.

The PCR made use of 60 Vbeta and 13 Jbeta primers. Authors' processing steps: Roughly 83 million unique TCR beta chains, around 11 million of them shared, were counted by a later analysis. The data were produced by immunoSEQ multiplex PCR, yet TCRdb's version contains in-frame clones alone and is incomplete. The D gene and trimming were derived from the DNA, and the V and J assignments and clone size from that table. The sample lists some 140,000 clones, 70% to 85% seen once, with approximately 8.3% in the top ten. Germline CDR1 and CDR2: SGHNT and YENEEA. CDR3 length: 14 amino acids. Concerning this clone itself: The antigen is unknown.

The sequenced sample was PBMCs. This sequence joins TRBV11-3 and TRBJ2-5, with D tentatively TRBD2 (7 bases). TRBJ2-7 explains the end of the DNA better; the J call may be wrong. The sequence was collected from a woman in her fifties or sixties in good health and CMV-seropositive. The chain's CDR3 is CASSKGGDSYEQYF. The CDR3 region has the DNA TGTGCCAGCAGCAAAGGGGGGGACTCCTACGAGCAGTACTTC.